This entry is about one T cell receptor beta chain. One end of the junction fails to match germline, which may point to a read error. A J-beta primer mix and a sample-barcoded 5' primer were used in a second PCR of about 6 to 12 cycles. TCRdb re-derived calls from the 5' RACE reads in MiXCR, one entry per CDR3 protein. The table records about 650,000 distinct CDR3 sequences, approximately 29% of them present only once. This entry belongs to a study of blood T cells in healthy people across ages. CDR3 length: 15 residues. The study isolated at least 6.5 million PBMCs from each sample. The sample was blood. The chain carries TRBV12-3 or TRBV12-4 and TRBJ2-3; 7 bases are shared with TRBD2. This TCR was recovered from a woman older than 75 in good health. The CDR3 spells CASSLACGGADMQYF. The CDR3 DNA reads TGTGCCAGCAGTTTAGCATGCGGGGGAGCAGATATGCAGTATTTT.